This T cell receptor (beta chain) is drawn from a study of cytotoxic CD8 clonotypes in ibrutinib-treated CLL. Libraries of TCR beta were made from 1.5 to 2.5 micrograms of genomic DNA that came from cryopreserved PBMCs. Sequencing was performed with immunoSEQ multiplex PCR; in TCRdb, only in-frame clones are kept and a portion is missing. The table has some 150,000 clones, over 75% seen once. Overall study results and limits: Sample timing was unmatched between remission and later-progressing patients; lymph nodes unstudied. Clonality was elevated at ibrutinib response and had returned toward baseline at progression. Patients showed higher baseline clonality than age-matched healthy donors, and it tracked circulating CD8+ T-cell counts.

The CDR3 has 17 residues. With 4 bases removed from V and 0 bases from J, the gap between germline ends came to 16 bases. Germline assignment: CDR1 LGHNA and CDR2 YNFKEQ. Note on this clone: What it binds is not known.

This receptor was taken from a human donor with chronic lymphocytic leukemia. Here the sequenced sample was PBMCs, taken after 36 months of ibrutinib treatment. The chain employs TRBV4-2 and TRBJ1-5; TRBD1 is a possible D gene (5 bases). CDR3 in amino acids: CASSRAGKGNSNQPQHF. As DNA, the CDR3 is TGTGCCAGCAGCCGAGCAGGGAAGGGGAATAGCAATCAGCCCCAGCATTTT.